The 16 T cell receptor beta chains in this list originate from one sample, sequenced in a study of OX40 agonist ivuxolimab in advanced cancers. Method: immunoSEQ multiplex PCR; TCRdb's copy keeps in-frame clones and lacks some. The table records fewer than 70,000 clones, roughly 82% of them present only once. Sequenced here: CD4+ or CD8+ T cells sorted from blood, sampled in a trial of the OX40 agonist ivuxolimab. These receptors came from an adult with an advanced solid tumor such as melanoma, head and neck, liver or kidney cancer.

This clone was detected only a few times. The chain couples TRBV7-9 to TRBJ1-5, with 7 bases identical to TRBD1. CDR1 is SEHNR, CDR2 FQNEAQ, per germline (reference sequence). The V gene end was trimmed by 8 bases and the J gene end by 0 bases; junction bases not matched to a gene: 10. CDR3 length: 16 residues. This CDR3 is CASDQGDRYSNQPQHF. CDR3 nucleotide sequence: TGTGCCAGCGACCAGGGGGACCGATATAGCAATCAGCCCCAGCATTTT.

The chain combines TRBV7-2 with TRBJ2-7, with 8 bases identical to TRBD1. Trimming removed 5 bases from V and 7 bases from J; junction bases left unmatched: 13. Germline loops: CDR1 SGHTA, CDR2 FQGNSA. There are 15 residues in the CDR3. CDR3 sequence: CASSVDRTGRGEQYF. The CDR3 nucleotides are TGTGCCAGCAGCGTCGACCGGACAGGGAGAGGGGAGCAGTACTTC.

The V and J genes are TRBV28 and TRBJ1-2; 9 bases are shared with TRBD1. Trimming removed 5 bases from V and 4 bases from J; junction bases left unmatched: 11. The CDR3 has 16 amino acids. Germline V CDR1 and CDR2: MDHEN, SYDVKM. CDR3 nucleotides: TGTGCCAGCAGTGGACAGGGGACCCCGACCCGCTATGGCTACACCTTC. Translated: CASSGQGTPTRYGYTF.

A remark on this clone: At one end, the junction sequence differs from germline, possibly due to a read error. CDR3 in DNA: TGTGCCAGCAGTTTAGTGGACCGGGGAAACACCATATATTTT. Protein sequence: CASSLVDRGNTIYF. V gene TRBV7-9 combines with J gene TRBJ1-3; D is undetermined. The germline V gene has CDR1 SEHNR and CDR2 FQNEAQ (reference sequence). The CDR3 totals 14 residues.

The chain carries TRBV7-9 and TRBJ1-2; D gene ambiguous. The V end lost 1 base, the J end lost 8 bases, and 11 bases lay between the germline ends. CDR3 length: 13 residues. Germline V gives CDR1 SEHNR, CDR2 FQNEAQ (reference sequence). The CDR3 protein is CASSLEASWGYTF. CDR3 nucleotides: TGTGCCAGCAGCTTAGAAGCCTCCTGGGGCTACACCTTC.

This sequence joins TRBV10-3 and TRBJ2-1; 8 bases are shared with TRBD1. The germline V gene has CDR1 ENHRY and CDR2 SYGVKD. This CDR3 comprises 15 residues. The V and J ends lost 8 bases and 7 bases, in that order; junction bases with no gene match: 13. In nucleotides, the CDR3 is TGTGCCATCGGGCCAGGGGGCGCGGCCCTTAATGAGCAGTTCTTC. Translated, it gives CAIGPGGAALNEQFF.

In DNA form, the CDR3 reads TGTGCCAGCAAGGGCAATCAGCCCCAGCATTTT. Translating it yields CASKGNQPQHF. The chain combines TRBV6-1 with TRBJ1-5, with D unclear. Trimming took 7 bases from V and 2 from J, leaving 3 bases between them. Germline loops: CDR1 MNHNS, CDR2 SASEGT. The CDR3 runs to 11 residues.

The chain employs TRBV9 and TRBJ1-6, with D possibly being TRBD1 (5 bases). V gave up 4 bases and J gave up 4 bases, with 9 bases separating them. Germline loops: CDR1 SGDLS, CDR2 YYNGEE. CDR3 size: 14 residues. In DNA form, the CDR3 reads TGTGCCAGCAGCTCGGGACGGTATAATTCACCCCTCCACTTT. Its protein is CASSSGRYNSPLHF. Drawing the rest from reference TRBV9 and TRBJ1-6, the complete variable domain is DSGVTQTPKHLITATGQRVTLRCSPRSGDLSVYWYQQSLDQGLQFLIQYYNGEERAKGNILERFSAQQFPDLHSELNLSSLELGDSALYFCASSSGRYNSPLHFGNGTRLTVT.

The V call is TRBV5-1, the J call TRBJ2-5; TRBD2 matches 8 bases. With 3 bases clipped from V and 1 base from J, the junction kept 11 bases outside the gene matches. The CDR3 runs to 17 residues. Germline V gene lookup returns CDR1 SGHRS and CDR2 YFSETQ. CDR3 in amino acids: CASSSEGGRGVQETQYF. For the CDR3, the DNA is TGCGCCAGCAGCTCAGAGGGAGGGCGGGGGGTCCAAGAGACCCAGTACTTC.

This clone has just a few counts. The gene calls are TRBV5-4 and TRBJ1-1; no clear D gene. The germline CDR1 and CDR2 sequences are SGHNT and YYREEE (reference sequence). V dropped 1 base and J dropped 0 bases, with 7 bases sitting between them. The CDR3 length is 14 residues. CDR3 sequence: CASSLSLLNTEAFF. As DNA, the CDR3 is TGTGCCAGCAGCTTGAGCCTATTGAACACTGAAGCTTTCTTT.

The rearrangement uses TRBV14 and TRBJ2-2; weak D call: TRBD1 (5 bases). The V end was cut by 1 base, the J end by 7 bases, with 10 bases between. This CDR3 is 14 amino acids long. Germline V gene sequence: CDR1 SGHDN, CDR2 FVKESK. Here the CDR3 reads CASSQVGAHGELFF. The DNA for the CDR3 is TGTGCCAGCAGCCAAGTAGGGGCCCACGGGGAGCTGTTTTTT.

This rearrangement joins TRBV25-1 to TRBJ2-1, with D possibly matching TRBD1 (7 bases). The CDR3 spans 14 residues. CDR1 is MGHDK and CDR2 is SYGVNS in the germline V gene. V was shortened by 0 bases and J by 8 bases, with 11 bases between the two germline ends. The CDR3 sequence: CASSEYSRGDEQFF. For the CDR3, the DNA is TGTGCCAGCAGTGAATATAGCAGGGGGGATGAGCAGTTCTTC. Looking up the rest from reference TRBV25-1 and TRBJ2-1 gives the full variable domain: EADIYQTPRYLVIGTGKKITLECSQTMGHDKMYWYQQDPGMELHLIHYSYGVNSTEKGDLSSESTVSRIRTEHFPLTLESARPSHTSQYLCASSEYSRGDEQFFGPGTRLTVL.

This clone was found once. The chain joins TRBV5-1 to TRBJ1-2, with D tentatively TRBD1 (6 bases). The V gene lost 4 bases and the J gene lost 0 bases, with 19 bases spanning the gap. This CDR3 spans 17 amino acids. Germline V CDR1 and CDR2: SGHRS, YFSETQ. CDR3 sequence reads: CASSPEPQGHSNYGYTF. CDR3 nucleotides: TGCGCCAGCAGCCCCGAGCCCCAGGGACATTCTAACTATGGCTACACCTTC.

The chain recombines TRBV23-1 with TRBJ2-3, with 13 bases matching TRBD2. TRBV23-1 is annotated as an ORF whose role is uncertain. This CDR3 region has 23 residues. V trimming: 0 bases; J trimming: 1 base; junction bases outside the gene matches: 19. The CDR3 loop reads CASSQSKPDCGTSGARGTDTQYF. In nucleotides, the CDR3 is TGCGCCAGCAGTCAATCGAAGCCGGACTGCGGGACTAGCGGGGCGAGGGGCACAGATACGCAGTATTTT.

V gene TRBV11-2 combines with J gene TRBJ2-7, with TRBD1 matching over 9 bases. The J segment lost 3 bases and the V segment lost 8 bases, leaving 5 bases of the junction unmatched. Germline V lookup: CDR1 SGHAT, CDR2 FQNNGV. The CDR3 contains 13 residues. The CDR3 loop is CASGGTGIYEQYF. CDR3 nucleotides: TGTGCCAGCGGAGGGACAGGGATCTACGAGCAGTACTTC.

The chain uses TRBV19 and TRBJ2-5, with 8 bases matching TRBD1. V lost 2 bases to trimming and J lost 2 bases; unmatched junction nucleotides: 4. The CDR3 is 15 residues long. Germline V lookup: CDR1 LNHDA, CDR2 SQIVND (reference sequence). CDR3 in DNA: TGTGCCAGTAGTATAAACAGGGGGGCTCAAGAGACCCAGTACTTC. Encoded protein: CASSINRGAQETQYF.